Detailed here is one T cell receptor (beta chain). Its specificity is unknown. CDR1 is SGHTA, CDR2 FQGTGA, per germline. CDR3 length: 13 residues. Trimming pared 1 base from V and 2 bases from J, leaving 5 bases between. This specimen comes from a study of cytomegalovirus exposure and HLA in healthy donors. General study points: Highly shared variants forming one cluster were likely a sequencing artifact.

In the PCR, 60 Vbeta and 13 Jbeta primers were used. Sequenced by immunoSEQ multiplex PCR; TCRdb stores in-frame clones only, minus some. The specimen's table records 77,000 or so clones. The sequencing sample was made of PBMCs. The chain recombines TRBV7-3 with TRBJ2-5; no definite D call. The source is a man younger than 40 in good health and CMV-seronegative. CDR3 in DNA: TGTGCCAGCAGCTTAAGGCAACAAGAGACCCAGTACTTC. As protein: CASSLRQQETQYF.